This TCR beta chain is drawn from a study of T-cell reconstitution after alpha-beta-depleted transplantation in children. Preparation of the TCRbeta library used unique molecular identifiers. TCRdb re-called the PCR reads with MiXCR, one entry per CDR3 protein. The table lists about 460,000 distinct CDR3 sequences, 10% to 12% of them singletons, with about 15% in the top ten. The CDR3 is 15 amino acids. From germline, CDR1 is SGHRS and CDR2 YFSETQ. Trimming removed 0 bases from V and 7 bases from J; junction bases left unmatched: 6. The material was PBMCs, mostly from graft donor cells, obtained 180 days after TCRalphabeta/CD19-depleted stem cell transplant. The chain links TRBV5-1 to TRBJ2-7; 11 bases are shared with TRBD1. The sequence was obtained from a female patient aged 2 to 10 who had a stem cell transplant for aplastic anemia, so the T cells may come from the graft donor. The CDR3 DNA reads as TGCGCCAGCAGCTTGGAGGGACAGGGGGTTGAGGAGCAGTACTTC. Its translation is CASSLEGQGVEEQYF. Variable domain in full (rest from reference TRBV5-1 and TRBJ2-7): KAGVTQTPRYLIKTRGQQVTLSCSPISGHRSVSWYQQTPGQGLQFLFEYFSETQRNKGNFPGRFSGRQFSNSRSEMNVSTLELGDSALYLCASSLEGQGVEEQYFGPGTRLTVT.